The rows below give T cell receptor beta chains drawn from one sample of a study of blood T cell repertoires in COVID-19. Using immunoSEQ multiplex PCR, the repertoire was profiled, and TCRdb retains in-frame clones only, with some absent. The data hold 13,000 or so clones, with roughly 90% observed a single time. The sample consisted of peripheral blood. The receptors derive from a human donor in a cohort sampled during active COVID-19. The conserved cysteine and the conserved F or W are not part of the CDR3 here. D genes are given only for firm matches.

V gene,D gene,CDR3 protein
TRBV7-8,TRBD2,ASSWGRGTSGNEQY
TRBV19,.,ASSRGVQPQH
TRBV10-3,.,AISELNTGELF
TRBV12-5,TRBD1,ASGAGLGQDQFNTGELF
TRBV7-9,TRBD1,ASSSQGALVNTEAF
TRBV6-5,.,ASLPRSGNTIY
TRBV27,TRBD1,ASSDRDRGGTGELF
TRBV11-2,TRBD2,ASRRGGPDTQY
TRBV9,TRBD1,ASSVGPGTGGTGELF
TRBV2,TRBD2,ASRPTSGIGGDTQY
TRBV7-9,.,ASSSLNEQF
TRBV5-6,.,ASSFGRTGSSEQY
TRBV3-1/TRBV3-2,.,ASSRTTGNTEAF
TRBV5-1,.,ASSLAGGSSYNEQF
TRBV15,.,ATSRDRGSETQY
TRBV24-1,TRBD2,ATSGAFGGGYNEQF
TRBV28,.,ASADSNYGYT
TRBV6-5,.,ARGHSNQPQH
TRBV4-1,TRBD2,ASSNDRGTSGDSRGEQY
TRBV7-2,.,ASSPPGFGADTQY
TRBV2,TRBD1,ASKRKGARAKNIQY
TRBV25-1,.,ASSEFGGIKEKLF
TRBV5-6,.,ASSLVAGVNSPLH
TRBV5-4,TRBD1,ASSLGGTGDEKLF
TRBV19,.,ASSSGVSGANVLT
TRBV3-1/TRBV3-2,.,ASSQVLGQRNTQY
TRBV18,TRBD2,ASSGGTSGRAYEQY
TRBV6-5,TRBD1,ASSTGTGGYEQY
TRBV28,TRBD1,ASIRTGAYNEQF
TRBV3-1/TRBV3-2,.,ASSQGERRTTYGYT
TRBV6-6,TRBD1,ASSYSTGLYEQY